Reported below is one T cell receptor beta chain. Its specificity is not known. This entry comes from a study of cytomegalovirus exposure and HLA in healthy donors. Study observations and caveats: Earlier analysis looked at TCR beta V segments, and most were productive about 87% or about 30% of the time.

This CDR3 contains 12 residues. Germline V gives CDR1 SNHLY, CDR2 FYNNEI. V was shortened by 7 bases and J by 2 bases, with 8 bases between the two germline ends. It was with 60 Vbeta and 13 Jbeta primers that the PCR ran. The method was immunoSEQ multiplex PCR; TCRdb's version includes in-frame clones alone and lacks a portion of them. This table holds roughly 160,000 clones, 70% to 90% found once. The rearrangement links TRBV2 to TRBJ2-5; possible D gene TRBD2, 5 bases. This receptor was identified in a man aged 18 to 29 in good health and CMV-seropositive. The source material was PBMCs. CDR3 residues: CASTLAQETQYF. CDR3 nucleotides: TGTGCCAGCACTCTAGCTCAAGAGACCCAGTACTTC. The full variable domain, its missing parts supplied by reference TRBV2 and TRBJ2-5, is EPEVTQTPSHQVTQMGQEVILRCVPISNHLYFYWYRQILGQKVEFLVSFYNNEISEKSEIFDDQFSVERPDGSNFTLKIRSTKLEDSAMYFCASTLAQETQYFGPGTRLLVL.